These 25 T cell receptor beta chains came from one sample sequenced in a study of CD8+ T cells in alopecia areata. RNA extraction was followed by reverse transcription into cDNA, which acted as the sequencing template. Produced via immunoSEQ multiplex PCR; TCRdb's table is partial and in-frame only. The table includes more than 150,000 clones, 51% detected once. Treatment given: oral pan-JAK inhibitor, 5-10 mg twice daily. Source: CD8+ T cells sorted from blood, taken around week 54, from a patient treated with tofacitinib. The receptors derive from a human donor with alopecia areata.

The chain has TRBV15 and TRBJ1-5; the match to TRBD1 covers 7 bases. Trimming cost V 5 bases and J 1 base; bases outside gene matches: 5. This CDR3 has 15 residues. The V gene's germline CDR1 is LNHNV and CDR2 YYDKDF (reference sequence). The CDR3 loop is CATSPTGISNQPQHF. The CDR3 bases are TGTGCCACCAGCCCGACAGGGATAAGCAATCAGCCCCAGCATTTT.

This clone was recorded once. J is TRBJ2-7 and V is TRBV7-9; no reliable D call. This CDR3 is built from 13 residues. Germline V gives CDR1 SEHNR, CDR2 FQNEAQ (reference sequence). Between the trimmed V and J ends, which lost 1 base and 3 bases, there was a span of 7 bases. The CDR3: CASSLEQDYEQYF. The CDR3 bases are TGTGCCAGCAGCTTAGAGCAGGACTACGAGCAGTACTTC.

The sample holds a few counts of this clone. CDR3 nucleotide sequence: TGCGCCAGCAGCTTGGGTGGACTAGCGGGGGGTCAAGAGACCCAGTACTTC. It encodes CASSLGGLAGGQETQYF. The chain joins TRBV5-1 to TRBJ2-5; 14 bases map to TRBD2. With V trimmed by 0 bases and J by 2 bases, 3 bases remained unmatched. The CDR3 spans 17 residues. Germline-derived CDR1 and CDR2 are SGHRS and YFSETQ.

The chain recombines TRBV19 with TRBJ2-7, with a tentative D call TRBD1 (5 bases). V was cut by 6 bases and J by 1 base, with 13 bases left in between. CDR3 length: 14 amino acids. Per germline, CDR1 LNHDA and CDR2 SQIVND (reference sequence). The CDR3 DNA sequence: TGTGCCAGTAGGGGCAGGGTTGGATCCTACGAGCAGTACTTC. Its translation is CASRGRVGSYEQYF.

The V gene is TRBV4-1, the J gene TRBJ1-6; no firm D call. The germline gives CDR1 MGHRA, CDR2 YSYEKL. V was cut by 1 base and J by 7 bases, with 2 bases left in between. CDR3 length equals 12 residues. CDR3 in DNA: TGCGCCAGCAGCCAAGTAAATTCACCCCTCCACTTT. This encodes CASSQVNSPLHF.

The genes are TRBV7-9 and TRBJ2-5; D possibly corresponds to TRBD1 (5 bases). V lost 3 bases and J 0 bases, leaving 8 bases between the germline ends. The CDR3 consists of 14 residues. Germline V gives CDR1 SEHNR, CDR2 FQNEAQ (reference sequence). CDR3 sequence (DNA): TGTGCCAGCAGCTTCCAGGGAAACCAAGAGACCCAGTACTTC. This translates into CASSFQGNQETQYF.

The rearrangement joins TRBV7-9 to TRBJ1-2; D is unclear. V gave up 3 bases and J gave up 6 bases, with 8 bases separating them. The CDR3 consists of 12 residues. CDR1 is SEHNR, CDR2 FQNEAQ, per germline (reference sequence). The CDR3 nucleotides are TGTGCCAGCAGCTTTGGTGGGGATGGCTACACCTTC. Translated: CASSFGGDGYTF.

The table lists this clone with a few counts. V is TRBV19 and J is TRBJ2-7, with D possibly being TRBD2 (6 bases). The CDR3 consists of 13 residues. The V end was cut by 3 bases, the J end by 3 bases, with 9 bases between. Germline V CDR1 and CDR2: LNHDA, SQIVND (reference sequence). In DNA form, the CDR3 reads TGTGCCAGTAGTATGGGAGGAAACTACGAGCAGTACTTC. It yields the protein CASSMGGNYEQYF.

This chain connects TRBV6-1 to TRBJ2-5, with 9 bases aligning to TRBD1. The CDR3 totals 15 residues. The junction had 5 bases not matched to a gene; V was cut back by 2 bases and J by 4 bases. CDR1 is MNHNS, CDR2 SASEGT, per germline. CDR3 in amino acids: CASSEMTGQGETQYF. CDR3 DNA sequence: TGTGCCAGCAGTGAAATGACGGGACAGGGAGAGACCCAGTACTTC.

The J gene is TRBJ1-4, the V gene TRBV27; D call uncertain. V lost 7 bases and J lost 0, with 15 bases in between. This CDR3 has 16 residues. The germline V gene encodes CDR1 MNHEY and CDR2 SMNVEV (reference sequence). As DNA, the CDR3 is TGTGCCAGCACCCGGTGGCCTGTTGCAACTAATGAAAAACTGTTTTTT. Translating gives CASTRWPVATNEKLFF.

The rearrangement joins TRBV20-1 to TRBJ2-1; D perhaps matches TRBD2 (5 bases). Trimming removed 3 bases at V and 9 bases at J, with 9 bases between. The length of the CDR3 is 11 residues. Per germline, CDR1 DFQATT and CDR2 SNEGSKA (reference sequence). In DNA form, the CDR3 reads TGCAGTGCTAGGACCGCGGGTGAGCAGTTCTTC. As protein: CSARTAGEQFF.

This clone was found a few times. This chain connects TRBV6-1 to TRBJ1-2; D unresolved. Germline V lookup: CDR1 MNHNS, CDR2 SASEGT. There are 11 residues in the CDR3. V was trimmed by 8 bases and J by 5 bases, leaving 9 bases between them. CDR3 amino acids: CASSSPYGYTF. In nucleotides, the CDR3 is TGTGCCAGCTCCTCACCATATGGCTACACCTTC.

The chain carries TRBV11-1 and TRBJ2-1; the match to TRBD1 covers 10 bases. From germline, CDR1 is SGHAT and CDR2 FQDESV (reference sequence). With 4 bases clipped from V and 4 bases from J, the junction kept 7 bases outside the gene matches. The CDR3 is made up of 16 amino acids. CDR3 DNA sequence: TGTGCCAGCAGCTCTTCCTGGGACAGGGGTTACAATGAGCAGTTCTTC. This codes for CASSSSWDRGYNEQFF.

This clone was counted between two and nine times. The chain joins TRBV7-3 to TRBJ1-1, with D unresolved. Germline-derived CDR1 and CDR2 are SGHTA and FQGTGA. CDR3 length: 14 residues. Trimming removed 1 base at V and 2 bases at J, with 8 bases between. CDR3 nucleotides: TGTGCCAGCAGCTTAATTGGCGGTAACACTGAAGCTTTCTTT. This encodes CASSLIGGNTEAFF.

The rearrangement joins TRBV4-3 to TRBJ2-1; D is undetermined. CDR3 length: 14 residues. The germline gives CDR1 LGHNA, CDR2 YSLEER. V shed 0 bases and J shed 5 bases, with 8 bases lying between them. This chain's CDR3 is CASSQEGGDNEQFF. The DNA for the CDR3 is TGCGCCAGCAGCCAAGAAGGCGGAGACAATGAGCAGTTCTTC.

V usage is TRBV10-2 and J usage is TRBJ1-6; D possibly corresponds to TRBD1 (6 bases). This CDR3 comprises 13 residues. The V and J ends lost 4 bases and 7 bases respectively, with 8 bases between them. The germline V gene encodes CDR1 WSHSY and CDR2 SAAADI. The CDR3 loop is CASSAQGNSPLHF. The CDR3, as DNA: TGCGCCAGCAGTGCCCAGGGGAATTCACCCCTCCACTTT.

The chain links TRBV7-9 to TRBJ2-1, with 8 bases identical to TRBD2. The V and J ends lost 3 bases and 3 bases, in that order; junction bases with no gene match: 7. Per germline, CDR1 SEHNR and CDR2 FQNEAQ (reference sequence). The CDR3 length is 16 residues. In DNA form, the CDR3 reads TGTGCCAGCAGCTTGAGGTTAGCGGGGCTCTACAATGAGCAGTTCTTC. Amino acid sequence: CASSLRLAGLYNEQFF.

The chain couples TRBV6-5 to TRBJ1-2, with D possibly being TRBD1 (5 bases). Germline-derived CDR1 and CDR2 are MNHEY and SVGAGI. There are 13 residues in the CDR3. Trimming pared 6 bases from V and 7 bases from J, leaving 15 bases between. The CDR3 DNA reads as TGTGCCAGCAGCCAGGGACTTGCCGGTGGCTACACCTTC. This sequence encodes CASSQGLAGGYTF.

The rearrangement links TRBV7-2 to TRBJ1-5; the match to TRBD1 covers 7 bases. This CDR3 has 11 amino acids. The V segment lost 4 bases and the J segment 16 bases; nucleotides outside the gene matches: 7. The germline V gene encodes CDR1 SGHTA and CDR2 FQGNSA. This chain's CDR3 is CASSSDRVQHF. The CDR3 nucleotides read TGTGCCAGCAGCTCAGACAGGGTACAACATTTT.

The chain joins TRBV4-1 to TRBJ1-2; D is possibly TRBD1 (5 bases). The germline V and J ends were trimmed by 1 base and 7 bases, with 16 bases remaining between them. The germline V gene encodes CDR1 MGHRA and CDR2 YSYEKL. This CDR3 contains 15 residues. CDR3 nucleotide sequence: TGCGCCAGCAGCCAAGGATCAGGGAGGGCGAGTGGCTACACCTTC. This codes for CASSQGSGRASGYTF.

This chain uses TRBV4-3 with TRBJ2-1; the match to TRBD2 covers 9 bases. J gave up 4 bases and V 3 bases, and 7 bases lay outside the gene matches. Germline V gives CDR1 LGHNA, CDR2 YSLEER. This CDR3 region has 16 residues. In DNA, the CDR3 is TGCGCCAGCAGCCACGACGGGACTAGCTTGTACAATGAGCAGTTCTTC. Translation gives CASSHDGTSLYNEQFF.

V usage is TRBV9 and J usage is TRBJ2-1; TRBD1 matches 9 bases. Germline V gene data show CDR1 as SGDLS and CDR2 as YYNGEE. The CDR3 loop spans 14 amino acids. Trimming at V came to 8 bases and at J to 10 bases, leaving 13 bases not matched to a gene. CDR3 sequence: CARHRDRASQEQFF. CDR3 DNA: TGTGCCAGACACCGGGACAGGGCATCACAAGAGCAGTTCTTC.

The chain is built from TRBV25-1 and TRBJ1-5; 8 nucleotides match TRBD1. Trimming removed 5 bases from V and 6 bases from J; junction bases left unmatched: 3. The germline V gene has CDR1 MGHDK and CDR2 SYGVNS. The CDR3 consists of 13 residues. The CDR3 DNA reads as TGTGCCAGCAGTCAGGGGGCGACTCAGCCCCAGCATTTT. Its protein product is CASSQGATQPQHF. The full variable domain, its missing parts supplied by reference TRBV25-1 and TRBJ1-5, is EADIYQTPRYLVIGTGKKITLECSQTMGHDKMYWYQQDPGMELHLIHYSYGVNSTEKGDLSSESTVSRIRTEHFPLTLESARPSHTSQYLCASSQGATQPQHFGDGTRLSIL.

This clone was observed a few times. This rearrangement joins TRBV7-9 to TRBJ1-1, with 7 bases that match TRBD1. CDR3 length: 12 amino acids. Trimming removed 4 bases from V and 7 bases from J; junction bases left unmatched: 3. Germline V gene sequence: CDR1 SEHNR, CDR2 FQNEAQ (reference sequence). The CDR3 nucleotides read TGTGCCAGCAGCTCACAGGGGAGTGAAGCTTTCTTT. It encodes CASSSQGSEAFF.

CDR3 DNA: TGTGCCAGCAGTCCCTCGGCAGGTCCTCTCACAGATACGCAGTATTTT. Translation: CASSPSAGPLTDTQYF. The J gene is TRBJ2-3, the V gene TRBV27; D remains unclear. The germline CDR1 and CDR2 sequences are MNHEY and SMNVEV (reference sequence). This CDR3 has 16 residues. V lost 5 bases to trimming and J lost 2 bases, with 17 bases between them.